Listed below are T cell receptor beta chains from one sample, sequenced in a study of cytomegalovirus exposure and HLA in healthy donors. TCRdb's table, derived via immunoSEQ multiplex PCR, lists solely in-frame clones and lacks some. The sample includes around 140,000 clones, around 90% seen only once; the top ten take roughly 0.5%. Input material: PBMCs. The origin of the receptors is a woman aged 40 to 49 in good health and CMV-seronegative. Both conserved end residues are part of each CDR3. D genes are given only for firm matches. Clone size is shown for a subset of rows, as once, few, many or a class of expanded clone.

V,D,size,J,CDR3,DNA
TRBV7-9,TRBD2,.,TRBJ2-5,CASSLVSGTQETQYF,TGTGCCAGCAGCTTAGTTAGCGGGACCCAAGAGACCCAGTACTTC
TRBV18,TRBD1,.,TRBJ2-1,CASSLFGQGTSYEQFF,TGTGCCAGCTCACTTTTCGGACAGGGTACATCCTATGAGCAGTTCTTC
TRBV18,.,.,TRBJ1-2,CASSPGQVNDYGYTF,TGTGCCAGCTCACCAGGGCAGGTTAACGACTATGGCTACACCTTC
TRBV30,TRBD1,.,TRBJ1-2,CAWSVSGQGLYGYTF,TGTGCCTGGAGTGTCTCGGGACAGGGCCTCTATGGCTACACCTTC
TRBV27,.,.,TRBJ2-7,CASSFQRRAYEQYF,TGTGCCAGCAGTTTCCAGCGGCGGGCCTACGAGCAGTACTTC
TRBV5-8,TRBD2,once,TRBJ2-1,CASSSRTSGGYNEQFF,TGTGCCAGCAGCAGTAGGACTAGCGGGGGGTACAATGAGCAGTTCTTC
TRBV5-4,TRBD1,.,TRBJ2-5,CASSLSSTGQETQYF,TGTGCCAGCAGCTTGTCCTCGACAGGGCAAGAGACCCAGTACTTC
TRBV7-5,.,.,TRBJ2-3,CVRSLGRTDTQYF,TGTGTCAGAAGCTTAGGTCGTACAGATACGCAGTATTTT
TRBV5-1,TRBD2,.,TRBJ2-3,CASSFKGREVGDTQYF,TGCGCCAGCAGCTTTAAAGGGAGGGAAGTCGGAGATACGCAGTATTTT
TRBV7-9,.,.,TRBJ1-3,CSSSRQGISSGNTIYF,TGTTCCAGCAGCCGGCAGGGGATTAGCTCTGGAAACACCATATATTTT
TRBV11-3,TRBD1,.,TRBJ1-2,CASSLDRNYGYTF,TGTGCCAGCAGCTTGGACAGGAACTATGGCTACACCTTC
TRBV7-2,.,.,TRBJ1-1,CASSPQGARTEAFF,TGTGCCAGCAGCCCGCAGGGTGCCCGCACTGAAGCTTTCTTT
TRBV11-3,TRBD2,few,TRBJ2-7,CASSPTSGVTYEQYF,TGTGCCAGCAGCCCGACTAGCGGGGTAACCTACGAGCAGTACTTC
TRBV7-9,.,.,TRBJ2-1,CASSLPAGRNEQFF,TGTGCCAGCAGCTTACCGGCGGGCCGGAATGAGCAGTTCTTC
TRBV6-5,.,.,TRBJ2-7,CASRTAYEQYF,TGTGCCAGCCGGACAGCCTACGAGCAGTACTTC
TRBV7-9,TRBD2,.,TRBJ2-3,CASSATGGRATDTQYF,TGTGCCAGCAGCGCGACTGGCGGGAGGGCCACAGATACGCAGTATTTT
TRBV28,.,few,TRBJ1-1,CASSLSGPGGTEAFF,TGTGCCAGCAGTTTATCAGGGCCCGGTGGGACTGAAGCTTTCTTT
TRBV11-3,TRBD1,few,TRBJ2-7,CASSQGVFYEQYF,TGTGCCAGCAGCCAGGGGGTTTTCTACGAGCAGTACTTC
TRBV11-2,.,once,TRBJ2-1,CASSLSLDNEQFF,TGTGCCAGCAGCTTATCCCTAGACAATGAGCAGTTCTTC
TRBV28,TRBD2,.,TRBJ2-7,CASSSLAGVSYEQYF,TGTGCCAGCAGTTCACTAGCGGGAGTGTCCTACGAGCAGTACTTC
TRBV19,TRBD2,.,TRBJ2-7,CASSAPTSGSDEQYF,TGTGCCAGTAGTGCCCCGACTAGCGGGAGTGACGAGCAGTACTTC
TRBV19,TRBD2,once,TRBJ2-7,CASSRTGTTGDEQYF,TGTGCCAGTAGTAGGACCGGGACTACGGGTGACGAGCAGTACTTC
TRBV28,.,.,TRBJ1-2,CASYLQGERGYTF,TGTGCCAGCTACTTACAGGGAGAGAGAGGCTACACCTTC
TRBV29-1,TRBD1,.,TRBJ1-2,CSVEFRTGYGYTF,TGCAGCGTTGAATTTCGGACAGGATATGGCTACACCTTC